The 20 T cell receptor beta chains below come from one sample, sequenced in a study of CD8+CD57+ T cells in acquired aplastic anemia. Both TCR beta VDJ combination and CDR3 sequence profiling were carried out. Genomic DNA was the template for this profiling. TCRdb re-analysed the reads in MiXCR, keeping a single row per CDR3 protein. The sample has 55,000 to 60,000 distinct CDR3 sequences, roughly 60% seen once; the top ten hold approximately 15%. Before being chosen for sequencing, patients had shown CD8+CD57+ cell expansion by flow cytometry. The sequencing input was sorted CD4+, CD8+, or CD8+CD57+ T cells (not recorded which) from PBMCs. The receptors here all came from a human donor with aplastic anemia.

V and J are TRBV10-3 and TRBJ2-5; D is undetermined. Trimming removed 0 bases from V and 5 bases from J, with 10 bases in between. Germline V gene sequence: CDR1 ENHRY, CDR2 SYGVKD. This CDR3 contains 14 residues. CDR3 amino acids: CAISESGGMETQYF. CDR3 sequence (DNA): TGTGCCATCAGTGAGTCGGGCGGAATGGAGACCCAGTACTTC.

V gene TRBV11-2 combines with J gene TRBJ2-7; D might be TRBD1 (6 bases). This CDR3 contains 15 residues. Germline V lookup: CDR1 SGHAT, CDR2 FQNNGV. V lost 4 bases to trimming and J lost 6 bases, with 19 bases between them. The DNA for the CDR3 is TGTGCCAGCAGCTCAGAGCGACAGGATAATTGCGAGCAGTACTTC. Translated, it gives CASSSERQDNCEQYF.

This chain connects TRBV20-1 to TRBJ2-2; no clear D gene. The CDR3 is 12 amino acids. CDR1 DFQATT and CDR2 SNEGSKA come from the germline V gene (reference sequence). Between the trimmed V and J ends, which lost 6 bases and 3 bases, there was a span of 8 bases. CDR3 DNA: TGCAGTGCCCCGACGTACACCGGGGAGCTGTTTTTT. This sequence encodes CSAPTYTGELFF.

This clonotype was counted ten times or more. The chain is built from TRBV6-5 and TRBJ1-1; D is unresolved. V was shortened by 7 bases and J by 4 bases, with 19 bases between the two germline ends. CDR1 is MNHEY and CDR2 is SVGAGI in the germline V gene. The CDR3 totals 15 residues. The CDR3 region has the DNA TGTGCCAGCATTGCTAATGTAGCTATGGGCACTGAAGCTTTCTTT. Protein product: CASIANVAMGTEAFF.

CDR3 protein: CASSHYRGDYEQYF. CDR3 DNA sequence: TGTGCCAGCAGCCATTACAGGGGAGACTACGAGCAGTACTTC. The V gene is TRBV7-6, the J gene TRBJ2-7, with TRBD1 identical over 7 bases. In germline, CDR1 is SGHVS, CDR2 FNYEAQ. J was trimmed by 3 bases and V by 5 bases; bases with no gene match: 7. The CDR3 length is 14 residues.

About this clonotype: A read error may produce the germline difference seen at one junction end. The chain joins TRBV15 to TRBJ2-5; 7 bases are a match to TRBD2. The CDR3 is made up of 13 amino acids. Looked up from germline, CDR1 is LNHNV and CDR2 is YYDKDF (reference sequence). CDR3 residues: CATSREGGETQHF. The CDR3 DNA follows: TGTGCCACCAGCAGGGAGGGAGGGGAGACCCAGCACTTC.

Sample share makes this clonotype medium-sized. The J gene is TRBJ1-2, the V gene TRBV10-3, with TRBD1 as a possible D gene (5 bases). Germline assignment: CDR1 ENHRY and CDR2 SYGVKD. CDR3 length: 15 amino acids. Trimming pared 3 bases from V and 2 bases from J, leaving 13 bases between. The CDR3: CAISDKEGPNYGYTF. CDR3 sequence (DNA): TGTGCCATCAGTGATAAGGAGGGGCCCAACTATGGCTACACCTTC.

This clonotype was seen repeatedly, ten times or more. The V and J genes are TRBV6-5 and TRBJ2-2, with D perhaps TRBD1 (5 bases). CDR3 length: 17 residues. The V gene's germline CDR1 is MNHEY and CDR2 SVGAGI. V gave up 0 bases and J gave up 0 bases, with 11 bases separating them. CDR3 in amino acids: CASSYSVDISNTGELFF. CDR3 nucleotide sequence: TGTGCCAGCAGTTACTCAGTGGACATATCGAACACCGGGGAGCTGTTTTTT.

The chain uses TRBV11-2 and TRBJ1-4, with unresolved D. Trimming pared 5 bases from V and 10 bases from J, leaving 8 bases between. The CDR3 is 11 amino acids. Germline-derived CDR1 and CDR2 are SGHAT and FQNNGV. In nucleotides, the CDR3 is TGTGCCAGCAGCCCGAGAGGAAAACTGTTTTTT. Its protein is CASSPRGKLFF.

The sample holds many counts of this clonotype. The gene calls are TRBV24-1 and TRBJ2-2; D gene uncertain. Looked up from germline, CDR1 is KGHDR and CDR2 is SFDVKD. The CDR3 contains 16 residues. Between the trimmed V and J ends, which lost 0 bases and 3 bases, there was a span of 10 bases. The CDR3 sequence: CATSDLTYGDTGELFF. CDR3 bases: TGTGCCACCAGTGATTTGACGTATGGGGACACCGGGGAGCTGTTTTTT.

This clonotype has ten or more counts. The J gene is TRBJ1-2, the V gene TRBV5-4, with D tentatively TRBD1 (6 bases). This CDR3 is 13 amino acids long. Between the trimmed V and J ends, which lost 6 bases and 7 bases, there was a span of 16 bases. CDR1 SGHNT and CDR2 YYREEE come from the germline V gene (reference sequence). CDR3 DNA: TGTGCCAGCACCCCAAGGGGGTCCGGTGGCTACACCTTC. Protein product: CASTPRGSGGYTF.

The chain uses TRBV10-2 and TRBJ2-7, with a possible D match to TRBD2 (6 bases). The CDR3 spans 13 residues. CDR1 and CDR2 (germline): WSHSY, SAAADI. V lost 8 bases and J 3 bases, leaving 14 bases between the germline ends. The CDR3 nucleotides are TGCGCCAGCGAGTGGCGGGAAGGCTACGAGCAGTACTTC. The encoded protein is CASEWREGYEQYF.

Turning to this clonotype: An end of the junction differs from the germline gene, which may be a read error. V gene TRBV7-7 combines with J gene TRBJ2-5; D is undetermined. CDR3 length: 13 residues. Germline CDR1 is SSHAT and CDR2 is FNYEAQ (reference sequence). CDR3 residues: CASSLQIQETQYF. The CDR3 nucleotides read TGTGCTAGCAGCCTACAGATCCAAGAGACCCAGTACTTC.

This clonotype was picked up a small number of times. The V call is TRBV25-1, the J call TRBJ1-1; D is possibly TRBD1 (5 bases). Germline CDR1 is MGHDK and CDR2 is SYGVNS. The CDR3 covers 16 residues. Trimming left V 0 bases short and J 0 bases short, with 11 bases between. The CDR3 nucleotides are TGTGCCAGCAGTGAATATGACAGTCTCATGAACACTGAAGCTTTCTTT. It is translated as CASSEYDSLMNTEAFF.

The chain links TRBV2 to TRBJ2-7, with D perhaps TRBD1 (5 bases). This CDR3 comprises 12 residues. The germline gives CDR1 SNHLY, CDR2 FYNNEI. The ends were cut back, 8 bases at V and 4 bases at J, with 12 bases in the middle. CDR3 in DNA: TGTGCCAGCGGAAGACAGTCATACGAGCAGTACTTC. Translating gives CASGRQSYEQYF.

This rearrangement joins TRBV4-3 to TRBJ1-2, with D unclear. V was pared by 0 bases and J by 2 bases, with 10 bases between. CDR3 size: 15 residues. Germline CDR1 and CDR2: LGHNA and YSLEER. Here the CDR3 reads CASSQDESGNYGYTF. CDR3 bases: TGCGCCAGCAGCCAAGATGAGTCTGGGAACTATGGCTACACCTTC.

The rearrangement links TRBV2 to TRBJ1-5, with D unresolved. V lost 5 bases to trimming and J lost 3 bases, with 5 bases between them. The germline V gene encodes CDR1 SNHLY and CDR2 FYNNEI. The CDR3 extends over 12 amino acids. Here the CDR3 DNA reads TGTGCCAGCAGTTTCCACAATCAGCCCCAGCATTTT. Residues: CASSFHNQPQHF. The whole variable domain, filled in from reference TRBV2 and TRBJ1-5, reads EPEVTQTPSHQVTQMGQEVILRCVPISNHLYFYWYRQILGQKVEFLVSFYNNEISEKSEIFDDQFSVERPDGSNFTLKIRSTKLEDSAMYFCASSFHNQPQHFGDGTRLSIL.

The chain carries TRBV20-1 and TRBJ2-7; TRBD2 matches 8 bases. This CDR3 is 15 amino acids long. Looked up from germline, CDR1 is DFQATT and CDR2 is SNEGSKA (reference sequence). The ends lost 3 bases at V and 3 bases at J; junction bases unmatched: 10. CDR3 DNA sequence: TGCAGTGCTAGTGTACTGCGGGGGGTGGTCTACGAGCAGTACTTC. Translation gives CSASVLRGVVYEQYF.

This chain uses TRBV10-3 with TRBJ1-1; D possibly corresponds to TRBD1 (6 bases). There are 12 residues in the CDR3. The germline V and J ends were trimmed by 10 bases and 3 bases, with 12 bases remaining between them. The germline CDR1 and CDR2 sequences are ENHRY and SYGVKD. The CDR3 sequence: CATRQADTEAFF. In nucleotides, the CDR3 is TGTGCCACCCGACAGGCCGACACTGAAGCTTTCTTT.

The chain uses TRBV29-1 and TRBJ2-3; TRBD1 is a possible D gene (6 bases). The CDR3 runs to 13 residues. CDR1 and CDR2 (germline): SQVTM, ANQGSEA. This CDR3 reads CSAKGESTDTQYF. CDR3 coding DNA: TGCAGTGCTAAGGGGGAAAGCACAGATACGCAGTATTTT.